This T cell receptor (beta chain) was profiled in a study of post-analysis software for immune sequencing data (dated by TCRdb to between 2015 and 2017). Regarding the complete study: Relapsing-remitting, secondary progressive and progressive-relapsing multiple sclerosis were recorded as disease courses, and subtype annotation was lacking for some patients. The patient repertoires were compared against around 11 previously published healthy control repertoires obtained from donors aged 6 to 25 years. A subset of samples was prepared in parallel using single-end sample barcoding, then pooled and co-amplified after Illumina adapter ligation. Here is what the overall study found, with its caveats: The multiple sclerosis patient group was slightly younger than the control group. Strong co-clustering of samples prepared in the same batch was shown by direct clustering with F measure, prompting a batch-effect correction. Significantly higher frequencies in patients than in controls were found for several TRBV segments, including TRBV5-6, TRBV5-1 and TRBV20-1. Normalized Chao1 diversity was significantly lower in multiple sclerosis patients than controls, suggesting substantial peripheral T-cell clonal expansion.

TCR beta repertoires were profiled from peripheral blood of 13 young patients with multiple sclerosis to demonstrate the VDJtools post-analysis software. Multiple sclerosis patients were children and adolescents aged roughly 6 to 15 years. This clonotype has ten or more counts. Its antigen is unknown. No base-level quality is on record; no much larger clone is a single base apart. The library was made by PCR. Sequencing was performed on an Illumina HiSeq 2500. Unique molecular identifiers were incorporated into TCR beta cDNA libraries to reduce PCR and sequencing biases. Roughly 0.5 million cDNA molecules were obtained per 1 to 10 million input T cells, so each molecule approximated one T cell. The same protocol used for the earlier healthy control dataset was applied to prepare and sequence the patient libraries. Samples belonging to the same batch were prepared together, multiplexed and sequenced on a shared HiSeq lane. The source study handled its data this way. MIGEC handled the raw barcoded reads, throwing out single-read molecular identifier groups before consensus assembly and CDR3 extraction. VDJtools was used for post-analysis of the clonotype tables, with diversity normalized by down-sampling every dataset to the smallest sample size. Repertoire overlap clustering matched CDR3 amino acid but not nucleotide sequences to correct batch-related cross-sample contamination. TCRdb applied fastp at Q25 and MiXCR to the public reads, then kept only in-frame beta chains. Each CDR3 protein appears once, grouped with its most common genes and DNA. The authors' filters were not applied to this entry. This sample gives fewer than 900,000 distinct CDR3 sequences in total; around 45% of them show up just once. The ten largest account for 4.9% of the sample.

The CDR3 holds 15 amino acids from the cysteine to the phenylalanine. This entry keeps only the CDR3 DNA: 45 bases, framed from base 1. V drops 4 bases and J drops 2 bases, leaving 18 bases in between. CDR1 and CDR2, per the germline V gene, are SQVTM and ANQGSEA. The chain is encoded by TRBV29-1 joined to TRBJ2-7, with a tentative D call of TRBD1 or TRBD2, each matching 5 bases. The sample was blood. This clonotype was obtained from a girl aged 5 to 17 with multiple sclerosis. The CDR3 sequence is CSVVSVLRGAYEQYF. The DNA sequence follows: TGCAGCGTTGTTAGCGTCCTAAGAGGGGCCTACGAGCAGTACTTC.